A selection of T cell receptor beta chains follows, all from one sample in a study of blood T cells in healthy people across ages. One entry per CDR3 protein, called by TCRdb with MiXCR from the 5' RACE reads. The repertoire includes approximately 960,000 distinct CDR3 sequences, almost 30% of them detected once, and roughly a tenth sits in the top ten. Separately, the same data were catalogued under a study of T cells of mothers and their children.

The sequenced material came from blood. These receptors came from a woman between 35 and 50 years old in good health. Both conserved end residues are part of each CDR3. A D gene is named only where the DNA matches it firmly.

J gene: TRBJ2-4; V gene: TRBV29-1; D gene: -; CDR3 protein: CSVEDGGANIQYF
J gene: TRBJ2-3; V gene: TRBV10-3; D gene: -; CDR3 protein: CAISQGGGTDTQYF
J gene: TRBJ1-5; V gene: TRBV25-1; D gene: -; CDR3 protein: CASSDKGLDSNQPQHF
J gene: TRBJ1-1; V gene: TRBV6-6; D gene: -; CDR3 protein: CASSYVQTNTEAFF
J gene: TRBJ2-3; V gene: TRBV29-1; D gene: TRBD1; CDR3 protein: CSVEDPDRGRDTQYF
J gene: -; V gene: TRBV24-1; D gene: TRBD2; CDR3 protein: CATSAGRGLYNEQYF
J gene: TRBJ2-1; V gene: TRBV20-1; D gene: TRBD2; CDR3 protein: CSAPGTSGVTYEQFF
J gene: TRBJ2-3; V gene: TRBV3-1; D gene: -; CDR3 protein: CAGSPWDRRDSDTQYF
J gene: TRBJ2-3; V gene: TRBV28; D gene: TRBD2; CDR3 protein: CASKRGLETDTQYF
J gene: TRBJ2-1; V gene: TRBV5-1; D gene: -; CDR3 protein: CASSLNVLGGLGNEQFF
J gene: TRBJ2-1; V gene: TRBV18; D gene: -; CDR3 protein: CASSRGPNYEQFF
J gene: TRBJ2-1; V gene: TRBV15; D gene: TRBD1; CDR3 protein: CATSRPGQGVNEQFF
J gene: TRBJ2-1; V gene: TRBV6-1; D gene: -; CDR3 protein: CASRLLSYEQFF
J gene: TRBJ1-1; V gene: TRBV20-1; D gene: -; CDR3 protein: CSARDGTRVAEAFF
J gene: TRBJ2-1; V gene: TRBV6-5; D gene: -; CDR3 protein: CASGGSGGETQFF
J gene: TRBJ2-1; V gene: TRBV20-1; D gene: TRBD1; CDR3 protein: CSVTGTDYNEQFF
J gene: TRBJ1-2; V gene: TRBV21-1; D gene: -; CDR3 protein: CASSKENGTGFYGYTF
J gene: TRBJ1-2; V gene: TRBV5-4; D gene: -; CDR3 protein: CASSLGGGAANYGYTF
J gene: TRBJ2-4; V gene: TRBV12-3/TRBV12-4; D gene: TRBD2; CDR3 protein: CASSSNSGLAGYEQYF
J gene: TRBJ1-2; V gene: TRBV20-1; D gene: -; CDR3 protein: CSARDHGGNYGYTF
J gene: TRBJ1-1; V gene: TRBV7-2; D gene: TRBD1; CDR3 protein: CASSPRRTGMNTEAFF
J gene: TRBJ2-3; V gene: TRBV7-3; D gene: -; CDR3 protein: CASSLREASTDTQYF
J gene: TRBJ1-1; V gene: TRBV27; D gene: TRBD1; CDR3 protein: CASCRIGTALNTEAFF
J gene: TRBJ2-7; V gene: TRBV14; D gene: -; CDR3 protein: CASSQLKVNEQYF
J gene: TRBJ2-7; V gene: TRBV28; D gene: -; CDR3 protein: CASSPPLKQWRSSYEQYF
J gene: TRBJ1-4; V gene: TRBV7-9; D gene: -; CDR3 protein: CASRRVTTNEKLFF
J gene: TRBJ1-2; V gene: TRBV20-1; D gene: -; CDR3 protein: CSARALSKQGNYGYTF
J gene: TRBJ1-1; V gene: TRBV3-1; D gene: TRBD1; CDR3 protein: CASSSTFRDRVPEAFF
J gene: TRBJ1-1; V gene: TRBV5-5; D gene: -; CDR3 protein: CASLSDTEAFF
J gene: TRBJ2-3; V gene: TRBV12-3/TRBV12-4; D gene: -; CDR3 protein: CASSLRGRDTQYF
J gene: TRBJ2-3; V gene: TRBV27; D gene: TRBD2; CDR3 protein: CASSPIAGGTDTQYF
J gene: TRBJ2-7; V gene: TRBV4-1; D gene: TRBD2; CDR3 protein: CASSQDQLAYEQYF
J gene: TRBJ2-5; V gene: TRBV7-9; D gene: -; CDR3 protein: CASTGGISRLETQYF
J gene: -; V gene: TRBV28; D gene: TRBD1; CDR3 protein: CASRIGTGPSEQYF
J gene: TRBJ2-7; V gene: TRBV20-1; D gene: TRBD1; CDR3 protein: CSAPQDRGAREQYF
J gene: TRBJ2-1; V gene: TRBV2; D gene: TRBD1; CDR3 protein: CASRSRGRPNEQFF
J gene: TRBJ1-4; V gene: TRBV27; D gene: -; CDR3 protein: CASAGLSTNEKLFF
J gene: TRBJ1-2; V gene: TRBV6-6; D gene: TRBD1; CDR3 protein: CASTPGTGASYGYTF
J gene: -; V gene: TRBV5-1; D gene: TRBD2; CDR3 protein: CASNHSGGLSYNEQYF
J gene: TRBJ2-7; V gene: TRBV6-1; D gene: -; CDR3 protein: CASSGVRGGEQYF
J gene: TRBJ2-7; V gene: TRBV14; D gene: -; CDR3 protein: CASSQFRGSYEQYF
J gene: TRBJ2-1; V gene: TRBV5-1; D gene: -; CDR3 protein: CASSLVPSYNEQFF
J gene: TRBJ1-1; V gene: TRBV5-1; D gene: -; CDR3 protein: CASSLQTGPNTEAFF